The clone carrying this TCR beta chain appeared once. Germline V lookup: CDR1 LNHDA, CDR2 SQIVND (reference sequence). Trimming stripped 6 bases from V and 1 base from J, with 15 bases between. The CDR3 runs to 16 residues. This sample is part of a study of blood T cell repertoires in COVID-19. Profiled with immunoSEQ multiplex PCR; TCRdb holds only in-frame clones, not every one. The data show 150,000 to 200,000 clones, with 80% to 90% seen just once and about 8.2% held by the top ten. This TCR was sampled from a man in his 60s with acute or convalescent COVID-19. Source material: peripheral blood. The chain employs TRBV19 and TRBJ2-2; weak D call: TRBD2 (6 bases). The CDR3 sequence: CASRPPGLLNTGELFF. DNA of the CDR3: TGTGCCAGTAGACCACCGGGACTCCTGAACACCGGGGAGCTGTTTTTT.